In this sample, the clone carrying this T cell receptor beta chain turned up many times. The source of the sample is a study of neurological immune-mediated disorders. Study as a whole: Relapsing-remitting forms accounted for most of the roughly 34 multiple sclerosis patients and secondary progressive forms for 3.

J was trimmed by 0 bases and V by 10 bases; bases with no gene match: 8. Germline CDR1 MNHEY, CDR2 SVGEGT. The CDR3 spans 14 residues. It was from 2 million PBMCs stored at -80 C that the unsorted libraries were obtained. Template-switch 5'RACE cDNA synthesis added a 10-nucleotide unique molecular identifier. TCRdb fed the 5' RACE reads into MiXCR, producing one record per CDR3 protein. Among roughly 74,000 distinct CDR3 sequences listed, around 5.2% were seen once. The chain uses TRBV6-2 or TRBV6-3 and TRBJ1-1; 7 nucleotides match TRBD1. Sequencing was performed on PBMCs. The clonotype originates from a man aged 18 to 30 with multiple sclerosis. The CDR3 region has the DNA TGTGCCACCAGGGGGGGGCGGCTGAACACTGAAGCTTTCTTT. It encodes CATRGGRLNTEAFF.